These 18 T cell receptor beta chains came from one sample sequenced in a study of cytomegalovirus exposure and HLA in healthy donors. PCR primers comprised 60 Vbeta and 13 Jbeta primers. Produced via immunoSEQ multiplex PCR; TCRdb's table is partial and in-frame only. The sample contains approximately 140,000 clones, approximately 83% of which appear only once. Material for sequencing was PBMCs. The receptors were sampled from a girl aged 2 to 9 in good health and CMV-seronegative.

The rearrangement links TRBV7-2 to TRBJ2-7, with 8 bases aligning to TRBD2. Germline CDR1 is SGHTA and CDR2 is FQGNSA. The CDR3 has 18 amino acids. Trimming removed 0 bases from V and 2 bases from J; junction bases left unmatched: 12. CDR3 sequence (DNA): TGTGCCAGCAGCTTAGCTGGATTTGGTAGTAGCGGGACCTACGAGCAGTACTTC. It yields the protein CASSLAGFGSSGTYEQYF.

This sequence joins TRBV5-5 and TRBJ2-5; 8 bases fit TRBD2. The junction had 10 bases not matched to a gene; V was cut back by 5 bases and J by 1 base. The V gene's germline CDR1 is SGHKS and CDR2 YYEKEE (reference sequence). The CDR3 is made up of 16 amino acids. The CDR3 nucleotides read TGTGCCAGCAGTTTTTTTACTAGCGGAGCCCAAGAGACCCAGTACTTC. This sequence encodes CASSFFTSGAQETQYF. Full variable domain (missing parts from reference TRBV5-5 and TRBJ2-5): DAGVTQSPTHLIKTRGQQVTLRCSPISGHKSVSWYQQVLGQGPQFIFQYYEKEERGRGNFPDRFSARQFPNYSSELNVNALLLGDSALYLCASSFFTSGAQETQYFGPGTRLLVL.

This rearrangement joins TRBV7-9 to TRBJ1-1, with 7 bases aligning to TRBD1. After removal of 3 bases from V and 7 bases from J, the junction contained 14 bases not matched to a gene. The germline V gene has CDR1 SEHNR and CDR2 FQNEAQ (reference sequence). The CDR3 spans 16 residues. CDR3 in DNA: TGTGCCAGCAGCTTTATTCCGACAGGGAGTTTGGTTGAAGCTTTCTTT. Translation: CASSFIPTGSLVEAFF. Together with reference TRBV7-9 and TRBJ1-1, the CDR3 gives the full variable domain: DTGVSQNPRHKITKRGQNVTFRCDPISEHNRLYWYRQTLGQGPEFLTYFQNEAQLEKSRLLSDRFSAERPKGSFSTLEIQRTEQGDSAMYLCASSFIPTGSLVEAFFGQGTRLTVV.

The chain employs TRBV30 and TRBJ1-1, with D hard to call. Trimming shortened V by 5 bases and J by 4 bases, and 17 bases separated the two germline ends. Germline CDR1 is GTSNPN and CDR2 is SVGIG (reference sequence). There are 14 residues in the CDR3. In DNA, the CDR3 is TGTGCCTGGGAGTCGCCCTCCCCGCCCACTGAAGCTTTCTTT. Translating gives CAWESPSPPTEAFF.

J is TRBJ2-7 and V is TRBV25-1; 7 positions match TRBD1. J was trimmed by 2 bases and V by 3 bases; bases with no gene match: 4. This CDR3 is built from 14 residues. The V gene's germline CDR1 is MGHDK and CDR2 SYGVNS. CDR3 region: CASSEGTGAYEQYF. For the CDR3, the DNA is TGTGCCAGCAGTGAGGGTACAGGGGCCTACGAGCAGTACTTC.

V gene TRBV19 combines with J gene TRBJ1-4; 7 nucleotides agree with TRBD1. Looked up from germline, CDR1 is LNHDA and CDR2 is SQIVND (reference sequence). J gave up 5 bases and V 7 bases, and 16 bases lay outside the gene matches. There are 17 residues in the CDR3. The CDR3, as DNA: TGTGCCAGTACCCTCGACCCTCGCAGGGGGTGGAATGAAAAACTGTTTTTT. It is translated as CASTLDPRRGWNEKLFF.

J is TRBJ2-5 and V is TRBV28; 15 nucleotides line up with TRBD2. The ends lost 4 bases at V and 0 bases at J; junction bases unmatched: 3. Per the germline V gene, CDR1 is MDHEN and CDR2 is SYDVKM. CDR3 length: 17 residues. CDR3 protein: CASSSWTSGGDQETQYF. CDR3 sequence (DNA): TGTGCCAGCAGTTCCTGGACTAGCGGGGGGGACCAAGAGACCCAGTACTTC.

The CDR3 DNA sequence: TGCGCCAGCAGCTTGGGGCGACAGCTCGAGACCCAGTACTTC. This encodes CASSLGRQLETQYF. The J gene is TRBJ2-5, the V gene TRBV5-1, with a weak D call TRBD1 (5 bases). From germline, CDR1 is SGHRS and CDR2 YFSETQ. This CDR3 is 14 amino acids long. Trimming shortened V by 0 bases and J by 5 bases, and 11 bases separated the two germline ends.

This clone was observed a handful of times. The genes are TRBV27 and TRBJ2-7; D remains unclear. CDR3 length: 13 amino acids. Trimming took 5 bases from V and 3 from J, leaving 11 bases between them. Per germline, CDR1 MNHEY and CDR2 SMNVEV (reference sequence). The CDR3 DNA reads TGTGCCAGCAGTCCCGGCGGAGACTACGAGCAGTACTTC. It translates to CASSPGGDYEQYF.

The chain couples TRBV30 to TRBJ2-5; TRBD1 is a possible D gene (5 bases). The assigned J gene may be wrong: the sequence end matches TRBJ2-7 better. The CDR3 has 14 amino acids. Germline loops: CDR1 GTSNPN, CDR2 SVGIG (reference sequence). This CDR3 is CAWSVRQGSYEQYF. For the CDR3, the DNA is TGTGCCTGGAGTGTACGGCAGGGCTCCTACGAGCAGTACTTC.

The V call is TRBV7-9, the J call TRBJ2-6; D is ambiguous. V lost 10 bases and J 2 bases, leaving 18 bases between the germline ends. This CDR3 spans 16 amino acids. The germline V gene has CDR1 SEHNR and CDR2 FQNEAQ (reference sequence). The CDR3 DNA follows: TGTGCCATCAACGCGGCAGCCTCTACTGGGGCCAACGTCCTGACTTTC. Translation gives CAINAAASTGANVLTF.

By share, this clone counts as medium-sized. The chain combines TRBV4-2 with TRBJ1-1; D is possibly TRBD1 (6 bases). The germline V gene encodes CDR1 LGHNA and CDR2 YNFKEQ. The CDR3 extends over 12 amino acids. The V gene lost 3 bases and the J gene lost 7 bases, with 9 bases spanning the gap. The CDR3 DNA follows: TGTGCCAGCAGCCAGGGACAAGTTGAAGCTTTCTTT. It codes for CASSQGQVEAFF.

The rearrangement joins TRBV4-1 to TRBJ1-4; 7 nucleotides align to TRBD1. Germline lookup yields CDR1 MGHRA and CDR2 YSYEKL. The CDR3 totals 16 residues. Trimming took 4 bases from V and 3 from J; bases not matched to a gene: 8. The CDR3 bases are TGCGCCAGCAGCCCAAGCCTGCAGGGGGCTAATGAAAAACTGTTTTTT. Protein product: CASSPSLQGANEKLFF.

Here the CDR3 DNA reads TGTGCCACCAGCAGAGTCCCAGGACTAGCAGATACGCAGTATTTT. Translation gives CATSRVPGLADTQYF. The chain is built from TRBV15 and TRBJ2-3; 7 bases map to TRBD2. The germline CDR1 and CDR2 sequences are LNHNV and YYDKDF (reference sequence). V lost 1 base and J lost 4; bases outside the gene matches: 5. This CDR3 is 15 amino acids long.

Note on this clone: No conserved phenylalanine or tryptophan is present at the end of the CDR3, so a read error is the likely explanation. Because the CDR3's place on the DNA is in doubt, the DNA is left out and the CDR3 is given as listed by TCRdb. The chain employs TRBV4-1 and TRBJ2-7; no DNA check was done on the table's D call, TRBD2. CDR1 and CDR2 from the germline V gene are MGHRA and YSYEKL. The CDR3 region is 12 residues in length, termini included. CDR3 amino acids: CASRSSSVSLMR.

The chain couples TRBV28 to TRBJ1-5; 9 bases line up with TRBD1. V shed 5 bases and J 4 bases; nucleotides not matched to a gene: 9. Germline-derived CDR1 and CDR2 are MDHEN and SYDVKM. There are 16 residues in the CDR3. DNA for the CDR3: TGTGCCAGCAGTCAGATCGGGACAGGGCAAAATCAGCCCCAGCATTTT. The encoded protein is CASSQIGTGQNQPQHF.

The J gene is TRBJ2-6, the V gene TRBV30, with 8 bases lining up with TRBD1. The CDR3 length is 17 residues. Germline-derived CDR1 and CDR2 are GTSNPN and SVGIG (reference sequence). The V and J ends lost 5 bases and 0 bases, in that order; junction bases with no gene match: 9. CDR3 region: CAWGATGGISGANVLTF. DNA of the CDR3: TGTGCCTGGGGAGCCACAGGGGGAATCTCTGGGGCCAACGTCCTGACTTTC.

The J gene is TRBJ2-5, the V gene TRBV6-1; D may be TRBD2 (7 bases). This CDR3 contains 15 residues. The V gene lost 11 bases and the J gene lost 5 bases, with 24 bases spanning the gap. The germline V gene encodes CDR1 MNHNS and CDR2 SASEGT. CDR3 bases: TGTGCCGGTTCTCTTGGGGGGGGCCGTCGGGAGACCCAGTACTTC. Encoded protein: CAGSLGGGRRETQYF.